The rows below give T cell receptor beta chains drawn from one sample of a study of T cell changes during pregnancy in multiple sclerosis. The table came from immunoSEQ multiplex PCR; TCRdb's copy has only in-frame clones and leaves some out. The sample gives about 92,000 clones, around 93% of which show up once; 2.2% is in the top ten. The sequences come from peripheral blood, collected in the third trimester of pregnancy. These TCRs come from a female donor with multiple sclerosis, enrolled in a pregnancy study. Each CDR3 is given with its conserved first and last residue. A D gene is named only where the DNA matches it firmly. Size values are once, few and many counts, or a class for expanded clones, and some rows have none.

d_gene	abundance	v_gene	j_gene	CDR3aa	CDR3nt
NA	NA	TRBV14	TRBJ1-2	CASSQAEDYWLAGDGYTF	TGTGCCAGCAGCCAAGCCGAAGACTACTGGCTGGCAGGAGATGGCTACACCTTC
TRBD1	NA	TRBV10-1	TRBJ2-2	CASTPIRDRTGHRRDANTGELFF	TGCGCCAGCACCCCGATCCGGGACAGGACCGGGCATAGAAGGGACGCGAACACCGGGGAGCTGTTTTTT
NA	once	TRBV5-6	TRBJ1-1	CASSLPDRVNTEAFF	TGTGCCAGCAGCCTTCCGGACAGAGTGAACACTGAAGCTTTCTTT
TRBD2	NA	TRBV5-1	TRBJ2-7	CASTPFAGGLSEEQYF	TGCGCCAGCACCCCCTTCGCGGGAGGCCTGTCGGAAGAGCAGTACTTC
NA	NA	TRBV4-2	TRBJ2-3	CASSQGPRAVDTQYF	TGTGCCAGCAGCCAGGGCCCGAGGGCAGTAGATACGCAGTATTTT
TRBD1	NA	TRBV28	TRBJ1-1	CASSLWQGASTEAFF	TGTGCCAGCAGTTTATGGCAGGGGGCGAGTACTGAAGCTTTCTTT
NA	NA	TRBV30	TRBJ2-4	CAWSPRLAKNIQYF	TGTGCCTGGAGCCCACGACTAGCCAAAAACATTCAGTACTTC
NA	NA	TRBV5-1	TRBJ2-2	CASSPAGVTGELFF	TGCGCCAGCAGCCCGGCAGGGGTGACCGGGGAGCTGTTTTTT
NA	NA	TRBV5-6	TRBJ2-7	CASSLGQSFYEQYF	TGTGCCAGCAGCTTGGGACAGTCTTTCTACGAGCAGTACTTC
TRBD1	NA	TRBV6-5	TRBJ1-2	CASRRGQGGGYTF	TGTGCCAGCAGAAGGGGACAGGGTGGTGGCTACACCTTC
NA	NA	TRBV7-2	TRBJ1-5	CASSLAGVGNQPQHF	TGTGCCAGCAGCTTAGCAGGGGTAGGCAATCAGCCCCAGCATTTT
NA	NA	TRBV9	TRBJ2-5	CASSVVGAGETQYF	TGTGCCAGCAGCGTAGTGGGGGCGGGTGAGACCCAGTACTTC
NA	once	TRBV29-1	TRBJ2-5	CSVFSGAIAETQYF	TGCAGCGTTTTTAGCGGAGCTATAGCGGAGACCCAGTACTTC
NA	NA	TRBV6-4	TRBJ2-1	CASSDLSFTEQFF	TGTGCCAGCAGTGACTTGAGTTTTACTGAGCAGTTCTTC
NA	NA	TRBV18	TRBJ2-3	CASSHREDTQYF	TGTGCCAGCTCACACCGGGAGGATACGCAGTATTTT
NA	NA	TRBV18	TRBJ2-1	CASSPGSLGKGMNDEQFF	TGTGCCAGCTCACCGGGCTCTCTCGGGAAAGGAATGAATGATGAGCAGTTCTTC
TRBD1	NA	TRBV18	TRBJ2-3	CASSTDRELDTQYF	TGTGCCAGCTCAACGGACAGGGAGCTAGATACGCAGTATTTT
NA	NA	TRBV7-6	TRBJ1-2	CASSSGTMTRGYTF	TGTGCCAGCAGTTCCGGGACTATGACTCGAGGCTACACCTTC
NA	NA	TRBV28	TRBJ2-7	CASSTPQVPSYEQYF	TGTGCCAGCAGTACCCCACAGGTTCCGTCCTACGAGCAGTACTTC
NA	NA	TRBV12-5	TRBJ1-1	CASGPDQQVFGTEAFF	TGTGCTAGTGGACCCGATCAACAGGTTTTTGGCACTGAAGCTTTCTTT
NA	NA	TRBV27	TRBJ2-7	CASSKRESYEQYF	TGTGCCAGCAGTAAGAGGGAGTCCTACGAGCAGTACTTC
NA	NA	TRBV10-3	TRBJ1-1	CAIRQGTEAFF	TGTGCCATCAGGCAGGGAACTGAAGCTTTCTTT
TRBD2	NA	TRBV28	TRBJ2-1	CASSFGGLAGEQFF	TGTGCCAGCAGTTTCGGTGGGTTAGCGGGTGAGCAGTTCTTC
NA	NA	TRBV28	TRBJ2-5	CASSLPQLQETQYF	TGTGCCAGCAGTTTACCTCAGTTACAAGAGACCCAGTACTTC
TRBD1	NA	TRBV29-1	TRBJ1-5	CSGRGQGGQPQHF	TGCAGCGGGAGGGGACAGGGCGGACAGCCCCAGCATTTT
NA	NA	TRBV2	TRBJ2-7	CASTPTGAGYEQYF	TGTGCCAGCACGCCTACGGGAGCGGGCTACGAGCAGTACTTC
TRBD2	NA	TRBV27	TRBJ2-7	CASSLWGGSSYEQYF	TGTGCCAGCAGTTTATGGGGCGGGAGCTCCTACGAGCAGTACTTC
TRBD1	NA	TRBV7-9	TRBJ1-4	CASSSTGGNEKLFF	TGTGCCAGCAGCTCGACAGGGGGGAATGAAAAACTGTTTTTT
TRBD1	NA	TRBV28	TRBJ2-1	CASSLGTGYNEQFF	TGTGCCAGCAGTCTGGGGACAGGTTACAATGAGCAGTTCTTC
TRBD2	few	TRBV27	TRBJ2-7	CASMGTSGAISYEQYF	TGTGCCAGCATGGGGACTAGCGGGGCGATTTCCTACGAGCAGTACTTC
TRBD2	NA	TRBV28	TRBJ2-7	CASSFSGGAYEQYF	TGTGCCAGCAGTTTTAGCGGGGGAGCCTACGAGCAGTACTTC
NA	NA	TRBV27	TRBJ1-5	CASSIRGYNQPQHF	TGTGCCAGCAGTATCAGGGGTTACAATCAGCCCCAGCATTTT
NA	once	TRBV2	TRBJ2-7	CASSVRGEQYF	TGTGCCAGCAGTGTACGGGGCGAGCAGTACTTC
NA	NA	TRBV4-1	TRBJ1-2	CASSQDQGAGKNYGYTF	TGCGCCAGCAGCCAAGATCAAGGGGCAGGGAAGAACTATGGCTACACCTTC
TRBD1	NA	TRBV27	TRBJ2-2	CASSFLGTGVSTGELFF	TGTGCCAGCAGTTTTTTAGGGACAGGGGTCTCCACCGGGGAGCTGTTTTTT
TRBD2	once	TRBV28	TRBJ2-1	CASSFRLAGSYNEQFF	TGTGCCAGCAGTTTCAGACTAGCGGGGTCATACAATGAGCAGTTCTTC
TRBD2	NA	TRBV4-1	TRBJ2-1	CASSPRSGSRVEQFF	TGCGCCAGCAGCCCCCGTAGCGGGAGTAGGGTTGAGCAGTTCTTC
TRBD2	NA	TRBV9	TRBJ2-3	CASSVGTSGHTDTQYF	TGTGCCAGCAGCGTAGGGACTAGCGGGCACACAGATACGCAGTATTTT
NA	NA	TRBV19	TRBJ1-1	CASSIVGGTEAFF	TGTGCCAGTAGTATAGTGGGGGGCACTGAAGCTTTCTTT
NA	NA	TRBV7-9	TRBJ2-1	CASSSVLASQNNEQFF	TGTGCCAGCAGCTCCGTACTAGCTTCCCAGAACAATGAGCAGTTCTTC
TRBD1	NA	TRBV7-7	TRBJ2-1	CASSPGQGYNEQFF	TGTGCTAGCAGCCCAGGACAGGGGTATAATGAGCAGTTCTTC
NA	NA	TRBV5-6	TRBJ2-3	CASSLATGPDTQYF	TGTGCCAGCAGCTTGGCAACAGGGCCAGATACGCAGTATTTT
TRBD2	NA	TRBV11-2	TRBJ2-1	CASSPTSGSEQFF	TGTGCCAGCAGCCCCACTAGCGGGAGTGAGCAGTTCTTC
NA	NA	TRBV7-9	TRBJ1-2	CASSLTPNYGYTF	TGTGCCAGCAGCTTAACTCCTAACTATGGCTACACCTTC
NA	once	TRBV7-2	TRBJ1-1	CASSLGEWNTEAFF	TGTGCCAGCAGCTTAGGGGAGTGGAACACTGAAGCTTTCTTT
NA	NA	TRBV4-1	TRBJ1-2	CASSQVTEPLYGYTF	TGCGCCAGCAGCCAAGTCACAGAGCCCCTCTATGGCTACACCTTC
TRBD2	once	TRBV6-1	TRBJ2-7	CAVSWSGSYEQYF	TGTGCCGTGTCCTGGAGCGGGAGTTACGAGCAGTACTTC
TRBD1	NA	TRBV19	TRBJ1-5	CASNLDRAGRNQPQHF	TGTGCCAGTAACCTTGACAGGGCCGGGAGAAATCAGCCCCAGCATTTT
TRBD1	NA	TRBV5-6	TRBJ2-7	CASSLPPLRTGKTYEQYF	TGTGCCAGCAGCTTGCCCCCGCTTCGGACAGGGAAAACCTACGAGCAGTACTTC
NA	once	TRBV11-1	TRBJ1-1	CASSFDLAGANTEAFF	TGTGCCAGCAGCTTTGATTTGGCAGGGGCGAACACTGAAGCTTTCTTT
NA	NA	TRBV5-1	TRBJ2-7	CASSLVGVRSSGGLSVSYEQYF	TGCGCCAGCAGCTTGGTCGGGGTTAGGTCTTCAGGCGGACTTTCAGTCTCCTACGAGCAGTACTTC
NA	NA	TRBV6-5	TRBJ1-1	CASSYLPAGDTEAFF	TGTGCCAGCAGTTACTTACCCGCAGGGGACACTGAAGCTTTCTTT
NA	NA	TRBV6-4	TRBJ2-2	CASSASLLNTGELFF	TGTGCCAGCAGTGCCTCCCTACTGAACACCGGGGAGCTGTTTTTT
NA	NA	TRBV2	TRBJ2-1	CASSRENYNEQFF	TGTGCCAGCAGCCGGGAGAACTACAATGAGCAGTTCTTC
NA	NA	TRBV7-8	TRBJ1-4	CASSLGRAGEKLFF	TGTGCCAGCAGCTTAGGCAGGGCGGGGGAAAAACTGTTTTTT